This record looks at one TCR beta chain sequence and its context. The antigen is undetermined. TCRdb's copy holds only in-frame clones and misses some; the assay was immunoSEQ multiplex PCR. The sample lists around 72,000 clones; 86% were seen once. The data were taken from a study of OX40 agonist ivuxolimab in advanced cancers. About the study: The study treated patients with ivuxolimab, an agonistic anti-OX40 (CD134) antibody. In this trial design, patients received ivuxolimab intravenously at 0.01 to 10 mg/kg every 2 weeks. Participants averaged roughly 57 years of age (range about 23 to 80) and were approximately 81% male.

General observations from the study: By week 6 at 0.1 to 3.0 mg/kg, blood CD4+ and CD8+ T cells had expanded clonally.

V lost 3 bases and J 8 bases, leaving 8 bases between the germline ends. CDR3 size: 12 residues. CDR1 is SGHTA, CDR2 FQGNSA, per germline. The sequence was collected from an adult with an advanced solid tumor such as melanoma, head and neck, liver or kidney cancer. The rearrangement links TRBV7-2 to TRBJ2-1, with D perhaps matching TRBD1 (6 bases). This specimen was CD4+ or CD8+ T cells sorted from blood, taken in a trial of the OX40 agonist ivuxolimab. Written as DNA, the CDR3 is TGTGCCAGCAGCTTCGAGGGGGATGAGCAGTTCTTC. Amino acids: CASSFEGDEQFF.